The T cell receptor (beta chain) described here comes from a study of blood T cell repertoires in COVID-19. At the level of the study: PBMCs, B-cell-depleted T cells, or T cells were the source of the cDNA or gDNA that made up the material.

CDR3 length: 16 amino acids. Germline V gene lookup returns CDR1 SQVTM and CDR2 ANQGSEA. The junction had 12 bases not matched to a gene; V was cut back by 3 bases and J by 7 bases. Study processing details: Amplification of reference gene primers provided the estimated nucleated cell counts. Assay used: immunoSEQ multiplex PCR; TCRdb lists only in-frame clones, some missing. The DNA was the basis for D and trimming; V, J and clone size are from that table. Among about 320,000 clones, roughly nine tenths were seen once, and the ten largest hold 2.6%. The chain uses TRBV29-1 and TRBJ1-1; 12 nucleotides align to TRBD1. This sequence was found in a man between 60 and 75 years old who had recovered from COVID-19. Sequenced sample: PBMCs or T cells enriched from blood (not recorded which). Here the CDR3 DNA reads TGCAGCGTTGACAATAGCCGGGACAGGGGGCGGGTTGAAGCTTTCTTT. Amino acid sequence: CSVDNSRDRGRVEAFF.